One sample yielded the 4 T cell receptor beta chains listed below, sequenced in a study of identical twins. In TCRdb, the 5' RACE reads were re-called with MiXCR into one record per CDR3 protein. Among 1.5 million to 2 million distinct CDR3 sequences listed, around 29% were seen once. The sequenced sample was cord blood. The receptors shown here come from a newborn girl in good health.

V is TRBV20-1 and J is TRBJ2-5, with D perhaps matching TRBD1 (5 bases). CDR1 is DFQATT, CDR2 SNEGSKA, per germline (reference sequence). Deletions cut 4 bases from V and 11 bases from J, with 17 bases between. This CDR3 is 12 amino acids long. The chain's CDR3 is CSAIKQDNEQYF. The CDR3 nucleotides are TGCAGTGCTATAAAACAGGACAATGAGCAGTACTTC.

This clonotype was picked up a small number of times. V gene TRBV20-1 combines with J gene TRBJ2-7, with TRBD2 matching 9 bases. Germline-derived CDR1 and CDR2 are DFQATT and SNEGSKA (reference sequence). With V trimmed by 5 bases and J by 7 bases, 12 bases remained unmatched. CDR3 length equals 14 residues. In DNA form, the CDR3 reads TGCAGTGCTGGCCCTCCGGGACTAGCCAATGAGCAGTACTTC. Protein: CSAGPPGLANEQYF.

This clonotype has more than one count but fewer than ten. The chain recombines TRBV30 with TRBJ2-7; D is unclear. CDR1 and CDR2 (germline): GTSNPN, SVGIG (reference sequence). This CDR3 has 10 amino acids. The ends were cut back, 5 bases at V and 4 bases at J, with 6 bases in the middle. CDR3 in amino acids: CAWGFYEQYF. CDR3 nucleotide sequence: TGTGCCTGGGGATTTTACGAGCAGTACTTC.

This clonotype turned up a few times. This chain joins TRBV7-9 and TRBJ2-7; the D call may be TRBD1 or TRBD2 (5 bases each). The CDR3 is 15 residues long. The ends were cut back, 4 bases at V and 0 bases at J, with 13 bases in the middle. CDR1 is SEHNR, CDR2 FQNEAQ, per germline (reference sequence). The chain's CDR3 is CASSSGTKSSYEQYF. The CDR3 nucleotides read TGTGCCAGCAGCTCCGGGACGAAGAGCTCCTACGAGCAGTACTTC.